This is a list of T cell receptor beta chains from one sample in a study of shared clonotypes between healthy human individuals. Some clones are missing from TCRdb's copy, which holds only in-frame ones; the method was immunoSEQ multiplex PCR. The sample has hundreds of thousands of clones; more than 70% are singletons. The sample taken for sequencing was memory CD4+ T cells sorted from blood. These receptor sequences come from a woman aged 25-40 years in good health. The CDR3 runs from the conserved cysteine through the conserved F or W. D genes are given only for firm matches. Expanded clones are given a class, and other clones once, few, many or no size at all.

clone_size: -; v_call: TRBV7-6; d_call: -; j_call: TRBJ2-5; cdr3_nt: TGTGCCAGCAGCTCACCGGGTAGGGCAGAGACCCAGTACTTC; cdr3_aa: CASSSPGRAETQYF
clone_size: few; v_call: TRBV5-5; d_call: -; j_call: TRBJ2-1; cdr3_nt: TGTGCCAGCAGCTTGTCAGGGTACAATGAGCAGTTCTTC; cdr3_aa: CASSLSGYNEQFF
clone_size: -; v_call: TRBV15; d_call: -; j_call: TRBJ2-5; cdr3_nt: TGTGCCACCAGCAGAGATCGCGGCCTCGGCGAGACCCAGTACTTC; cdr3_aa: CATSRDRGLGETQYF
clone_size: -; v_call: TRBV4-1; d_call: -; j_call: TRBJ1-2; cdr3_nt: TGCGCCAGCAGCCAAGTGGTCTCGAACTATGGCTACACCTTC; cdr3_aa: CASSQVVSNYGYTF
clone_size: -; v_call: TRBV7-2; d_call: -; j_call: TRBJ2-2; cdr3_nt: TGTGCCAGCAGTTATCGAAGGAAGGGGGCCGGGGAGCTGTTTTTT; cdr3_aa: CASSYRRKGAGELFF
clone_size: -; v_call: TRBV11-2; d_call: -; j_call: TRBJ1-1; cdr3_nt: TGTGCCAGCAGCGCGGACGCGAACACTGAAGCTTTCTTT; cdr3_aa: CASSADANTEAFF
clone_size: -; v_call: TRBV15; d_call: TRBD2; j_call: TRBJ2-5; cdr3_nt: TGTGCCACCAGCAGAGAACTAGCGGGAGTTTTGGGTAGGCGAGAGACCCAGTACTTC; cdr3_aa: CATSRELAGVLGRRETQYF
clone_size: -; v_call: TRBV19; d_call: TRBD1; j_call: TRBJ1-2; cdr3_nt: TGTGCCAGTAGCACTAAGACAGGGGGCGTAACTGGCTACACCTTC; cdr3_aa: CASSTKTGGVTGYTF
clone_size: -; v_call: TRBV5-4; d_call: -; j_call: TRBJ2-7; cdr3_nt: TGTGCCAGCAGCTTGGCCGGGGCAGGGTCCTACGAGCAGTACTTC; cdr3_aa: CASSLAGAGSYEQYF
clone_size: once; v_call: TRBV7-9; d_call: -; j_call: TRBJ2-4; cdr3_nt: TGTGCCAGCAGCTCGAGACAGAAAAACATTCAGTACTTC; cdr3_aa: CASSSRQKNIQYF
clone_size: -; v_call: TRBV6-6; d_call: -; j_call: TRBJ1-4; cdr3_nt: TGTGCCAGCACCCTAGTAGGGGGGAGTGAAAAACTGTTTTTT; cdr3_aa: CASTLVGGSEKLFF
clone_size: -; v_call: TRBV5-8; d_call: TRBD1; j_call: TRBJ1-5; cdr3_nt: TGTGCCAGCAGCCCCAGACAGGGGAGTCAGCCCCAGCATTTT; cdr3_aa: CASSPRQGSQPQHF
clone_size: -; v_call: TRBV5-1; d_call: -; j_call: TRBJ2-1; cdr3_nt: TGCGCCAGCAGCTTGGACCTAAGCTCCTACAATGAGCAGTTCTTC; cdr3_aa: CASSLDLSSYNEQFF
clone_size: -; v_call: TRBV29-1; d_call: -; j_call: TRBJ2-1; cdr3_nt: TGCAGCGTGAGCAATGAGCAGTTCTTC; cdr3_aa: CSVSNEQFF
clone_size: -; v_call: TRBV28; d_call: -; j_call: TRBJ2-4; cdr3_nt: TGTGCCAGCAGGACCGGGACTAAAAACATTCAGTACTTC; cdr3_aa: CASRTGTKNIQYF
clone_size: -; v_call: TRBV27; d_call: TRBD2; j_call: TRBJ2-1; cdr3_nt: TGTGCCAGCAGCCCTAGCGGGAGGGATTTCGATGAGCAGTTCTTC; cdr3_aa: CASSPSGRDFDEQFF
clone_size: many; v_call: TRBV2; d_call: TRBD1; j_call: TRBJ1-4; cdr3_nt: TGTGCCAGCAGGGGGACAGGGTATAGTCTGTTTTTT; cdr3_aa: CASRGTGYSLFF
clone_size: -; v_call: TRBV10-3; d_call: -; j_call: TRBJ2-1; cdr3_nt: TGTGCCATCAGGTACGGGGACTACAATGAGCAGTTCTTC; cdr3_aa: CAIRYGDYNEQFF
clone_size: -; v_call: TRBV5-4; d_call: TRBD2; j_call: TRBJ2-5; cdr3_nt: TGTGCCAGCAGCGACTGGGGACTATCGGAGACCCAGTACTTC; cdr3_aa: CASSDWGLSETQYF
clone_size: -; v_call: TRBV5-1; d_call: -; j_call: TRBJ1-1; cdr3_nt: TGCGCCAGCAGACTGACAGGGAACACTGAAGCTTTCTTT; cdr3_aa: CASRLTGNTEAFF
clone_size: -; v_call: TRBV5-1; d_call: TRBD2; j_call: TRBJ2-3; cdr3_nt: TGCGCCAGCAGCACCGAGAGCGGGAGAGGGACAGATACGCAGTATTTT; cdr3_aa: CASSTESGRGTDTQYF
clone_size: -; v_call: TRBV7-8; d_call: TRBD1; j_call: TRBJ2-3; cdr3_nt: TGTGCCAGCAGCAAGGACAGGTATACGCAGTATTTT; cdr3_aa: CASSKDRYTQYF
clone_size: -; v_call: TRBV7-9; d_call: -; j_call: TRBJ2-7; cdr3_nt: TGTGCCAGCAGCGCGACCGGCTACGAGCAGTACTTC; cdr3_aa: CASSATGYEQYF
clone_size: once; v_call: TRBV6-7; d_call: -; j_call: TRBJ1-4; cdr3_nt: TGTGCCGCCCCCTGTGCTAATGAAAAACTGTTTTTT; cdr3_aa: CAAPCANEKLFF
clone_size: -; v_call: TRBV25-1; d_call: -; j_call: TRBJ2-1; cdr3_nt: TGTGCCAGCAGTGAAAAAACGGAGTACAATGAGCAGTTCTTC; cdr3_aa: CASSEKTEYNEQFF
clone_size: few; v_call: TRBV30; d_call: -; j_call: TRBJ2-5; cdr3_nt: TGTGCCTGGAGTGTACTCCGGGAGACCCAGTACTTC; cdr3_aa: CAWSVLRETQYF
clone_size: -; v_call: TRBV10-2; d_call: -; j_call: TRBJ1-1; cdr3_nt: TGCGCCAGCAGTGACCCGATGAACACTGAAGCTTTCTTT; cdr3_aa: CASSDPMNTEAFF
clone_size: many; v_call: TRBV19; d_call: -; j_call: TRBJ1-1; cdr3_nt: TGTGCCAGTAACTCACCTGGGGGCGGTGGTGAAGCTTTCTTT; cdr3_aa: CASNSPGGGGEAFF
clone_size: -; v_call: TRBV5-1; d_call: -; j_call: TRBJ1-4; cdr3_nt: TGCGCCAGTCGGCGGGAAGCAACTAATGAAAAACTGTTTTTT; cdr3_aa: CASRREATNEKLFF
clone_size: -; v_call: TRBV7-9; d_call: -; j_call: TRBJ2-3; cdr3_nt: TGTGCCAGCAGCCCGGAGTGGGAGCCGACAGATACGCAGTATTTT; cdr3_aa: CASSPEWEPTDTQYF
clone_size: -; v_call: TRBV5-1; d_call: TRBD2; j_call: TRBJ2-1; cdr3_nt: TGCGCCAGCACTTGGGCGGGAGGGGAAAATGAGCAGTTCTTC; cdr3_aa: CASTWAGGENEQFF
clone_size: -; v_call: TRBV5-1; d_call: -; j_call: TRBJ1-6; cdr3_nt: TGCGCCAGCAGCCCAGGGAACTCCTATAATTCACCCCTCCACTTT; cdr3_aa: CASSPGNSYNSPLHF
clone_size: -; v_call: TRBV6-5; d_call: TRBD2; j_call: TRBJ2-7; cdr3_nt: TGTGCCAGCAGTTACGGAGGACTAGCGACCTACGAGCAGTACTTC; cdr3_aa: CASSYGGLATYEQYF
clone_size: -; v_call: TRBV29-1; d_call: TRBD1; j_call: TRBJ1-1; cdr3_nt: TGCAGCGTTGGAGAACGACAGGGGGCGGGCACTGAAGCTTTCTTT; cdr3_aa: CSVGERQGAGTEAFF
clone_size: -; v_call: TRBV27; d_call: TRBD2; j_call: TRBJ2-7; cdr3_nt: TGTGCCAGCAGTATACGACTAGCGGGAGAAGGTTACGAGCAGTACTTC; cdr3_aa: CASSIRLAGEGYEQYF
clone_size: -; v_call: TRBV7-2; d_call: -; j_call: TRBJ1-3; cdr3_nt: TGTGCCAGCAGCTTAGTTCTTGGAGGTGGAAACACCATATATTTT; cdr3_aa: CASSLVLGGGNTIYF
clone_size: -; v_call: TRBV6-6; d_call: TRBD2; j_call: TRBJ2-5; cdr3_nt: TGTGCCAGCAGCCAACCGACTAGCGCGAGAGAGACCCAGTACTTC; cdr3_aa: CASSQPTSARETQYF
clone_size: -; v_call: TRBV9; d_call: TRBD1; j_call: TRBJ2-7; cdr3_nt: TGTGCCAGCAGCCCTAGACAGGGGGCTTACGAGCAGTACTTC; cdr3_aa: CASSPRQGAYEQYF
clone_size: -; v_call: TRBV7-2; d_call: TRBD2; j_call: TRBJ2-1; cdr3_nt: TGTGCCAGCAGCCTATCCATCGGGACTAGCGCCTACAATGAGCAGTTCTTC; cdr3_aa: CASSLSIGTSAYNEQFF
clone_size: -; v_call: TRBV30; d_call: -; j_call: TRBJ1-2; cdr3_nt: TGTGCCTGGAGTGTTATTCGCCCAGGAGAACAATCTAACTATGGCTACACCTTC; cdr3_aa: CAWSVIRPGEQSNYGYTF
clone_size: -; v_call: TRBV28; d_call: -; j_call: TRBJ2-2; cdr3_nt: TGTGCCAGCAGTTCTTACAGGGGAGGGACCGGGGAGCTGTTTTTT; cdr3_aa: CASSSYRGGTGELFF
clone_size: -; v_call: TRBV2; d_call: -; j_call: TRBJ2-7; cdr3_nt: TGTGCCAGCAGGGGAGGACAGGAGTACGAGCAGTACTTC; cdr3_aa: CASRGGQEYEQYF
clone_size: -; v_call: TRBV28; d_call: TRBD1; j_call: TRBJ1-3; cdr3_nt: TGTGCCAGCAGCTCACCCGACAGGGGGAAAAACACCATATATTTT; cdr3_aa: CASSSPDRGKNTIYF
clone_size: few; v_call: TRBV5-1; d_call: -; j_call: TRBJ2-5; cdr3_nt: TGCGCCAGCAGCGACCGGCGAGGTGGAGAGACCCAGTACTTC; cdr3_aa: CASSDRRGGETQYF
clone_size: -; v_call: TRBV5-1; d_call: -; j_call: TRBJ2-7; cdr3_nt: TGCGCCAGCAGCTTGGCTCCAGCGGGACAACGGGGCGAGCAGTACTTC; cdr3_aa: CASSLAPAGQRGEQYF
clone_size: -; v_call: TRBV5-1; d_call: -; j_call: TRBJ1-2; cdr3_nt: TGCGCCAGCAGCCCAGACTGGACCAGCAGCGGTGGCTACACCTTC; cdr3_aa: CASSPDWTSSGGYTF
clone_size: -; v_call: TRBV14; d_call: TRBD1; j_call: TRBJ2-2; cdr3_nt: TGTGCCAGCAGCCAAGGAGGGGACAGCGCGAACACCGGGGAGCTGTTTTTT; cdr3_aa: CASSQGGDSANTGELFF
clone_size: -; v_call: TRBV6-5; d_call: TRBD1; j_call: TRBJ2-7; cdr3_nt: TGTGCCAGCACCCGGGACAGGGGCTACGAGCAGTACTTC; cdr3_aa: CASTRDRGYEQYF
clone_size: -; v_call: TRBV4-1; d_call: TRBD2; j_call: TRBJ2-7; cdr3_nt: TGCGCCAGCAGCCAACTAGCGGGAGGGTACAGTAAGATCTACGAGCAGTACTTC; cdr3_aa: CASSQLAGGYSKIYEQYF
clone_size: -; v_call: TRBV6-5; d_call: -; j_call: TRBJ1-1; cdr3_nt: TGTGCCAGCAGTTATGAGGTCGTGGGTGAAGCTTTCTTT; cdr3_aa: CASSYEVVGEAFF
clone_size: -; v_call: TRBV6-5; d_call: TRBD1; j_call: TRBJ2-7; cdr3_nt: TGTGCCAGCGGACGGGACAGAGTCTACGAGCAGTACTTC; cdr3_aa: CASGRDRVYEQYF
clone_size: -; v_call: TRBV27; d_call: -; j_call: TRBJ1-1; cdr3_nt: TGTGCCAGCAGTTCGATGTTGAACACTGAAGCTTTCTTT; cdr3_aa: CASSSMLNTEAFF
clone_size: -; v_call: TRBV6-6; d_call: -; j_call: TRBJ1-5; cdr3_nt: TGTGCCAGCAGTTACTCCAGGGCAGCGGATCAGCCCCAGCATTTT; cdr3_aa: CASSYSRAADQPQHF
clone_size: -; v_call: TRBV7-8; d_call: -; j_call: TRBJ1-3; cdr3_nt: TGTGCCAGCACCCCCGCAGGGTTTCGTGGAAACACCATATATTTT; cdr3_aa: CASTPAGFRGNTIYF
clone_size: -; v_call: TRBV28; d_call: -; j_call: TRBJ1-2; cdr3_nt: TGTGCCAGCAGTTTGCGTCAGGCAGGCTATGGCTACACCTTC; cdr3_aa: CASSLRQAGYGYTF
clone_size: -; v_call: TRBV2; d_call: -; j_call: TRBJ2-7; cdr3_nt: TGTGCCAGCAGACAGGTGAAATACGAGCAGTACTTC; cdr3_aa: CASRQVKYEQYF
clone_size: -; v_call: TRBV6-5; d_call: -; j_call: TRBJ2-3; cdr3_nt: TGTGCCAGCAGTTCTCCCACAGATACGCAGTATTTT; cdr3_aa: CASSSPTDTQYF
clone_size: -; v_call: TRBV5-1; d_call: TRBD1; j_call: TRBJ2-7; cdr3_nt: TGCGCCAGCAGCTCCGGGACAGGGGGTATCGAGCAGTACTTC; cdr3_aa: CASSSGTGGIEQYF
clone_size: -; v_call: TRBV2; d_call: -; j_call: TRBJ2-1; cdr3_nt: TGTGCCAGCAGTGTAGGGCGAGAGCAGTTCTTC; cdr3_aa: CASSVGREQFF